This T cell receptor (beta chain) was identified during a study of human T cells and chemical hapten exposure. In its sample, this clonotype was seen many times. CDR3 length equals 15 residues. With V trimmed by 4 bases and J by 4 bases, 10 bases remained unmatched. Germline V gene sequence: CDR1 SGDLS, CDR2 YYNGEE. The time point: patch test 1, 2 weeks after DPC sensitization. As to treatment: therapeutic diphenylcyclopropenone sensitization with weekly scalp DPC. From the RACE reads, TCRdb called clonotypes with MiXCR, one entry per CDR3 protein. This sample has some 400,000 distinct CDR3 sequences, with roughly 4.8% found just once.

The sample here was whole blood, taken in connection with sensitization to the hapten diphenylcyclopropenone (DPC). This chain connects TRBV9 to TRBJ2-5, with 7 bases fitting TRBD2. The clonotype originates from a woman between 45 and 65 years old with alopecia areata. Some clones in this sample may be carry-over from other donors' samples. The CDR3 DNA follows: TGTGCCAGCAGCAATGGGGGGGTTACGGGAGAGACCCAGTACTTC. This codes for CASSNGGVTGETQYF.